Shown below are 21 T cell receptor beta chains from a single sample sequenced in a study of neurological immune-mediated disorders. TCRdb fed the 5' RACE reads into MiXCR, producing one record per CDR3 protein. The repertoire holds about 55,000 distinct CDR3 sequences, with roughly 4% as singletons. Sequenced input: PBMCs. These receptors all come from a man aged 25 to 40 with multiple sclerosis.

About this clonotype itself: At one of its ends the junction is not consistent with the germline gene, which may arise from a read error. The chain recombines TRBV18 with TRBJ1-5; no clear D. Germline values: CDR1 KGHSH, CDR2 LQKENI. There are 15 residues in the CDR3. The CDR3 DNA reads as TGTGCCAGCTCACCGACCGCTTATAGCAATCAGCCCCAGAATTTT. As protein: CASSPTAYSNQPQNF.

In its sample, this clonotype was seen many times. The CDR3 bases are TGTGCCAGCAGCGTAAGGAGGGGGAATTCACCCCTCCACTTT. This codes for CASSVRRGNSPLHF. This chain links TRBV9 with TRBJ1-6; D may be TRBD1 (6 bases). The CDR3 has 14 residues. V lost 1 base and J lost 7, with 9 bases in between. CDR1 SGDLS and CDR2 YYNGEE come from the germline V gene.

There are many counts of this clonotype. This chain connects TRBV5-1 to TRBJ1-2; D call uncertain. The V gene lost 2 bases and the J gene lost 1 base, with 6 bases spanning the gap. CDR1 is SGHRS, CDR2 YFSETQ, per germline. The length of the CDR3 is 13 residues. CDR3 loop: CASSFGFNYGYTF. DNA of the CDR3: TGCGCCAGCAGCTTCGGATTTAACTATGGCTACACCTTC.

The table lists this clonotype with many counts. The chain has TRBV5-8 and TRBJ2-2, with 8 bases that match TRBD1. Germline CDR1 reads SGHTS; CDR2 reads YDEGEE. The CDR3 consists of 16 residues. Trimming at V came to 6 bases and at J to 6 bases, leaving 13 bases not matched to a gene. CDR3 nucleotides: TGTGCCAGCACCCGGGCCGGACAGGGTGGTGCCGGGGAGCTGTTTTTT. Protein: CASTRAGQGGAGELFF.

This clonotype was counted at least ten times. The gene calls are TRBV3-1 and TRBJ1-2; D unresolved. The CDR3 is 13 residues long. Trimming cost V 1 base and J 3 bases, with 6 bases left between them. CDR1 LGHDT and CDR2 YNNKEL come from the germline V gene (reference sequence). The CDR3 nucleotides are TGTGCCAGCAGCCAAGCGGATCACTATGGCTACACCTTC. This gives the protein CASSQADHYGYTF. The full variable domain, completed using reference TRBV3-1 and TRBJ1-2, is DTAVSQTPKYLVTQMGNDKSIKCEQNLGHDTMYWYKQDSKKFLKIMFSYNNKELIINETVPNRFSPKSPDKAHLNLHINSLELGDSAVYFCASSQADHYGYTFGSGTRLTVV.

Many counts were recorded for this clonotype. The chain is built from TRBV7-6 and TRBJ2-3; tentative D call: TRBD2 (6 bases). The CDR3 sequence is 14 residues long. Between the trimmed V and J ends, which lost 8 bases and 1 base, there was a span of 13 bases. Germline CDR1 SGHVS, CDR2 FNYEAQ. DNA for the CDR3: TGTGCCAGCGGACCGGGACTTGGCACAGATACGCAGTATTTT. It yields the protein CASGPGLGTDTQYF. Looking up the rest from reference TRBV7-6 and TRBJ2-3 gives the full variable domain: GAGVSQSPRYKVTKRGQDVALRCDPISGHVSLYWYRQALGQGPEFLTYFNYEAQQDKSGLPNDRFSAERPEGSISTLTIQRTEQRDSAMYRCASGPGLGTDTQYFGPGTRLTVL.

The table lists this clonotype with many counts. This rearrangement joins TRBV6-5 to TRBJ2-2; D not certain. The germline CDR1 and CDR2 sequences are MNHEY and SVGAGI. V was clipped by 0 bases and J by 1 base, with 6 bases between them. This CDR3 is built from 15 residues. CDR3 residues: CASSYSIENTGELFF. The DNA of the CDR3 is TGTGCCAGCAGTTACTCTATAGAGAACACCGGGGAGCTGTTTTTT.

This clonotype occurred many times. The chain has TRBV12-3 or TRBV12-4 and TRBJ1-1; TRBD1 matches at 8 bases. The CDR3 spans 15 residues. Trimming took 0 bases from V and 5 from J; bases not matched to a gene: 5. CDR3 nucleotides: TGTGCCAGCAGTTTAGCCAGGGGGCGAAATACTGAAGCTTTCTTT. Its protein is CASSLARGRNTEAFF.

Points on this clonotype: This may come from a read error, since a much larger clone is one base off. The CDR3 does not end in the conserved phenylalanine or tryptophan, so this is likely a read error. The V call is TRBV6-5, the J call TRBJ2-7; D is uncertain. Per the germline V gene, CDR1 is MNHEY and CDR2 is SVGAGI. CDR3 length: 13 amino acids. Trimming pared 2 bases from V and 2 bases from J, leaving 7 bases between. The CDR3 DNA reads as TGTGCCAGCAGTTACAGCCTAACCTACGAGCAGTACTGC. As protein: CASSYSLTYEQYC.

At least ten counts were recorded for this clonotype. The rearrangement uses TRBV27 and TRBJ2-7; 10 bases match TRBD2. This CDR3 is built from 14 residues. Germline V gene data show CDR1 as MNHEY and CDR2 as SMNVEV (reference sequence). Trimming cost V 7 bases and J 2 bases; bases outside gene matches: 5. In DNA, the CDR3 is TGTGCCAGCACTCCAGCGGGAGGGCCCTACGAGCAGTACTTC. Its protein is CASTPAGGPYEQYF.

This clonotype was seen more than once but under ten times. V is TRBV28 and J is TRBJ1-2; D call uncertain. The CDR3 consists of 14 residues. Trimming took 7 bases from V and 2 from J, leaving 14 bases between them. The V gene's germline CDR1 is MDHEN and CDR2 SYDVKM. This chain's CDR3 is CASTPSGGNYGYTF. The CDR3 DNA follows: TGTGCCAGCACCCCGTCTGGAGGAAACTATGGCTACACCTTC.

The gene calls are TRBV5-1 and TRBJ1-1, with D perhaps matching TRBD1 (5 bases). V lost 4 bases and J 0 bases, leaving 16 bases between the germline ends. Germline assignment: CDR1 SGHRS and CDR2 YFSETQ. The CDR3 totals 16 residues. The CDR3 here is CASSETAIFMNTEAFF. The CDR3 region has the DNA TGCGCCAGCAGCGAGACAGCAATTTTCATGAACACTGAAGCTTTCTTT.

In the case of this clonotype: Because it lacks the conserved phenylalanine or tryptophan at the end, this CDR3 is likely a read error. The rearrangement links TRBV5-1 to TRBJ2-7; TRBD2 matches at 10 bases. V lost 4 bases and J lost 7; bases outside the gene matches: 11. Germline V lookup: CDR1 SGHRS, CDR2 YFSETQ. The CDR3 has 15 amino acids. The CDR3 protein is CASSPGLAAMGEQYN. The CDR3, as DNA: TGCGCCAGCAGCCCCGGACTAGCGGCCATGGGGGAGCAGTACAAC.

This clonotype was observed at least ten times. V and J are TRBV7-9 and TRBJ1-2; TRBD1 might be the D (5 bases). This CDR3 contains 15 residues. V was shortened by 5 bases and J by 6 bases, with 19 bases between the two germline ends. Looked up from germline, CDR1 is SEHNR and CDR2 is FQNEAQ (reference sequence). The CDR3 bases are TGTGCCAGCAGCCCCGACGGGGGAAGAAGGGATGGCTACACCTTC. Protein sequence: CASSPDGGRRDGYTF.

This clonotype has only one observation. The CDR3 does not close with the conserved phenylalanine or tryptophan, likely indicating a read error. This sequence joins TRBV9 and TRBJ1-2; no firm D call. Germline V gives CDR1 SGDLS, CDR2 YYNGEE. The length of the CDR3 is 15 residues. V was clipped by 1 base and J by 2 bases, with 12 bases between them. The DNA of the CDR3 is TGTGCCAGCAGCGTAAGTGTGCAGGCCAACTATGGCTACACCAAC. It encodes CASSVSVQANYGYTN.

This clonotype was counted ten times or more. DNA for the CDR3: TGCAGTGCCAGACAGGCGGGCAGCACTGAAGCTTTCTTT. Translated, it gives CSARQAGSTEAFF. The rearrangement uses TRBV20-1 and TRBJ1-1; a weak D match, TRBD1 (6 bases). The V gene's germline CDR1 is DFQATT and CDR2 SNEGSKA (reference sequence). This CDR3 is built from 13 residues. V was clipped by 6 bases and J by 4 bases, with 15 bases between them.

This clonotype was seen ten or more times. V is TRBV5-1 and J is TRBJ2-7, with TRBD1 as a possible D gene (6 bases). This CDR3 contains 13 residues. V shed 5 bases and J shed 10 bases, with 19 bases lying between them. Per the germline V gene, CDR1 is SGHRS and CDR2 is YFSETQ. CDR3 sequence reads: CASSPVPGQVQYF. CDR3 sequence (DNA): TGCGCCAGCAGTCCGGTCCCGGGACAAGTACAGTACTTC. The entire variable domain, with the rest obtained from reference TRBV5-1 and TRBJ2-7, is as follows: KAGVTQTPRYLIKTRGQQVTLSCSPISGHRSVSWYQQTPGQGLQFLFEYFSETQRNKGNFPGRFSGRQFSNSRSEMNVSTLELGDSALYLCASSPVPGQVQYFGPGTRLTVT.

The chain joins TRBV7-8 to TRBJ2-7; 10 positions agree with TRBD1. The CDR3 is 15 residues long. Germline V gene lookup returns CDR1 SGHVS and CDR2 FQNEAQ. V was pared by 5 bases and J by 3 bases, with 7 bases of the junction left unmatched. The CDR3: CASSKGQGIGYEQYF. CDR3 coding DNA: TGTGCCAGCAGCAAGGGACAGGGGATCGGCTACGAGCAGTACTTC. Drawing the rest from reference TRBV7-8 and TRBJ2-7, the complete variable domain is GAGVSQSPRYKVAKRGQDVALRCDPISGHVSLFWYQQALGQGPEFLTYFQNEAQLDKSGLPSDRFFAERPEGSVSTLKIQRTQQEDSAVYLCASSKGQGIGYEQYFGPGTRLTVT.

In its sample, this clonotype was seen many times. V and J are TRBV11-1 and TRBJ2-3; the D is unclear. In germline, CDR1 is SGHAT, CDR2 FQDESV (reference sequence). The CDR3 covers 13 residues. V lost 5 bases and J 2 bases, leaving 8 bases between the germline ends. The CDR3 DNA follows: TGTGCCAGCAGCCGGGCCCTCACAGATACGCAGTATTTT. Translated: CASSRALTDTQYF.

The table lists this clonotype with many counts. This rearrangement joins TRBV6-6 to TRBJ2-3; D call uncertain. Germline V gene lookup returns CDR1 MNHNY and CDR2 SVGAGI (reference sequence). Trimming removed 0 bases from V and 2 bases from J, with 21 bases in between. This CDR3 contains 19 residues. In nucleotides, the CDR3 is TGTGCCAGCAGTTACTCCCTAAATCCCGGCCAGACTGACACAGATACGCAGTATTTT. This encodes CASSYSLNPGQTDTDTQYF.

This clonotype was seen many times. The genes are TRBV20-1 and TRBJ1-2; D is possibly TRBD1 (5 bases). Per germline, CDR1 DFQATT and CDR2 SNEGSKA (reference sequence). The CDR3 has 11 residues. Trimming removed 0 bases from V and 8 bases from J, with 7 bases in between. CDR3 sequence (DNA): TGCAGTGCTAGAGATCGGACAGGCTACACCTTC. Its translation is CSARDRTGYTF.